This T cell receptor (beta chain) was sequenced for a study of shared clonotypes between healthy human individuals. Study at large: Three plates each covered CD4 naive and memory; CD8 naive two, CD8 memory one.

Caucasian adults living in Nashville, Tennessee, provided all samples. The CD4+ fraction was divided into a CD45RA+ naive subset and a CD45RA-negative memory subset. Trimming removed 1 base from V and 2 bases from J; junction bases left unmatched: 3. The V gene's germline CDR1 is SGHTA and CDR2 FQGNSA. This CDR3 spans 15 amino acids. Note on this clone: Other DNA sequences in this specimen translate into the identical CDR3.

Investigators spread the genomic DNA of each subset evenly over several immunoSEQ plates. TCRdb's copy holds only in-frame clones and misses some; the assay was immunoSEQ multiplex PCR. The table records 2 million to 2.5 million clones, 90% to 95% of them present only once. The sequence derives from a man aged 18 to 30 in good health. The rearrangement joins TRBV7-2 to TRBJ2-7; 9 positions agree with TRBD2. Specimen: naive CD4+ T cells sorted from blood. Indicated subset: CD45RA+ positively selected. The CDR3 region is CASSLVLAGPYEQYF. Here the CDR3 DNA reads TGTGCCAGCAGCTTAGTACTAGCGGGCCCCTACGAGCAGTACTTC.